This T cell receptor beta chain appears in the sequencing data of a study of T cell repertoires in cytomegalovirus infection. TCRdb analysed the reads with MiXCR anew, one entry per CDR3 protein. The sample has 350,000 to 550,000 distinct CDR3 sequences; roughly 30% are singletons. This clonotype was observed many times. This CDR3 has 14 amino acids. Germline V lookup: CDR1 SGHVS, CDR2 FQNEAQ. Between the trimmed V and J ends, which lost 5 bases and 4 bases, there was a span of 14 bases. The sequence was obtained from a human donor in good health (CMV status not recorded). Some clones in this sample may be carry-over from other donors' samples. V gene TRBV7-8 combines with J gene TRBJ2-5, with TRBD2 as a possible D gene (7 bases). Sequenced: PBMCs. Here the CDR3 DNA reads TGTGCCAGCAGCCTAAGAAGGGGGGGAGAGACCCAGTACTTC. Its translation: CASSLRRGGETQYF.